These 19 T cell receptor beta chains were all obtained from the same sample, sequenced in a study of blood T cell repertoires in COVID-19. The repertoire was sequenced with immunoSEQ multiplex PCR; TCRdb's copy has only in-frame clones and lacks some. The sample lists approximately 97,000 clones; about 85% were seen once. The source material was peripheral blood. These TCRs come from a man between 45 and 60 years old with active COVID-19.

V and J are TRBV29-1 and TRBJ2-3; 13 nucleotides agree with TRBD2. The J segment lost 0 bases and the V segment lost 6 bases, leaving 6 bases of the junction unmatched. This CDR3 comprises 16 residues. The germline gives CDR1 SQVTM, CDR2 ANQGSEA. CDR3 sequence reads: CSVTQLAGGSTDTQYF. The CDR3 coding sequence is TGCAGCGTCACACAACTAGCGGGGGGGAGCACAGATACGCAGTATTTT.

The V gene is TRBV5-5, the J gene TRBJ2-2; 7 nucleotides match TRBD2. The germline CDR1 and CDR2 sequences are SGHKS and YYEKEE (reference sequence). The CDR3 runs to 15 residues. The junction had 8 bases not matched to a gene; V was cut back by 4 bases and J by 5 bases. The CDR3: CASSDGTTATGELFF. In DNA form, the CDR3 reads TGTGCCAGCAGCGACGGGACTACTGCGACCGGGGAGCTGTTTTTT.

The chain has TRBV28 and TRBJ1-5, with 8 bases identical to TRBD1. Trimming at V came to 3 bases and at J to 7 bases, leaving 8 bases not matched to a gene. The CDR3 is 15 residues long. Germline V CDR1 and CDR2: MDHEN, SYDVKM. The CDR3 DNA follows: TGTGCCAGCAGTTTTACGGGACAGGTGCGACAGCCCCAGCATTTT. The encoded protein is CASSFTGQVRQPQHF.

V and J are TRBV7-9 and TRBJ1-1; D is uncertain. The germline gives CDR1 SEHNR, CDR2 FQNEAQ (reference sequence). The V end was cut by 7 bases, the J end by 11 bases, with 20 bases between. There are 13 residues in the CDR3. This CDR3 is CASTSPPRPQAFF. In DNA, the CDR3 is TGTGCCAGCACCTCACCGCCGCGGCCCCAGGCTTTCTTT. Combining the CDR3 with reference TRBV7-9 and TRBJ1-1 gives the whole variable domain DTGVSQNPRHKITKRGQNVTFRCDPISEHNRLYWYRQTLGQGPEFLTYFQNEAQLEKSRLLSDRFSAERPKGSFSTLEIQRTEQGDSAMYLCASTSPPRPQAFFGQGTRLTVV.

V usage is TRBV5-1 and J usage is TRBJ2-1, with TRBD1 identical over 8 bases. The CDR3 extends over 14 amino acids. Germline V gives CDR1 SGHRS, CDR2 YFSETQ. The trim removed 4 bases at V and 8 bases at J, leaving 8 bases unmatched. The CDR3 coding sequence is TGCGCCAGCAGCCCCGGGCAACAGGGGGATGAGCAGTTCTTC. Encoded protein: CASSPGQQGDEQFF.

The J gene is TRBJ2-5, the V gene TRBV9; tentatively, D is TRBD2 (5 bases). In germline, CDR1 is SGDLS, CDR2 YYNGEE. Trimming took 0 bases from V and 1 from J, leaving 16 bases between them. The CDR3 runs 17 residues. CDR3 in amino acids: CASSVGIGGGPQETQYF. DNA for the CDR3: TGTGCCAGCAGCGTAGGTATAGGAGGAGGACCCCAAGAGACCCAGTACTTC.

The V gene is TRBV5-4, the J gene TRBJ1-2; 8 bases map to TRBD1. The CDR3 length is 15 residues. V shed 3 bases and J 6 bases; nucleotides not matched to a gene: 10. CDR1 is SGHNT, CDR2 YYREEE, per germline (reference sequence). The CDR3 here is CASSWTANRGDGYTF. CDR3 DNA sequence: TGTGCCAGCAGCTGGACGGCGAACAGGGGGGATGGCTACACCTTC.

This chain links TRBV4-1 with TRBJ1-5; 11 bases align to TRBD1. CDR3 length: 16 amino acids. Germline V CDR1 and CDR2: MGHRA, YSYEKL. V shed 3 bases, J shed 6 bases, and the junction held 7 bases outside the gene matches. The CDR3 DNA reads as TGCGCCAGCAGCCAGCCCGGGACAGGGGGGGGTCAGCCCCAGCATTTT. Its protein is CASSQPGTGGGQPQHF.

This chain joins TRBV12-2 and TRBJ2-2; the table's D call, TRBD1, was not checked against the DNA. TRBV12-2 is a listed pseudogene. The CDR3 extends over 15 amino acids. CDR3 loop: CASRFYDRGMGELFF. DNA of the CDR3: TGTGCAAGTCGCTTCTACGACAGGGGCATGGGGGAGCTGTTTTTT.

V is TRBV27 and J is TRBJ2-4; D is ambiguous. The V and J ends lost 5 bases and 0 bases respectively, with 11 bases between them. Germline CDR1 and CDR2: MNHEY and SMNVEV (reference sequence). The CDR3 is made up of 15 amino acids. This CDR3 reads CASSLGRLAKNIQYF. As DNA, the CDR3 is TGTGCCAGCAGTCTTGGCAGACTAGCCAAAAACATTCAGTACTTC.

This rearrangement joins TRBV6-5 to TRBJ1-5; D unclear. CDR1 MNHEY and CDR2 SVGAGI come from the germline V gene. This CDR3 is 13 amino acids long. The V end lost 5 bases, the J end lost 2 bases, and 7 bases lay between the germline ends. The CDR3 DNA sequence: TGTGCCAGCAGTCGGGAGCGCAATCAGCCCCAGCATTTT. Amino acid sequence: CASSRERNQPQHF.

The chain is built from TRBV7-8 and TRBJ2-1; D gene uncertain. The germline V and J ends were trimmed by 5 bases and 4 bases, with 12 bases remaining between them. CDR1 and CDR2 (germline): SGHVS, FQNEAQ. There are 14 residues in the CDR3. The CDR3 DNA sequence: TGTGCCAGCAGCCGAAGCTCATTTTACAATGAGCAGTTCTTC. Its protein product is CASSRSSFYNEQFF. The entire variable domain, with the rest obtained from reference TRBV7-8 and TRBJ2-1, is as follows: GAGVSQSPRYKVAKRGQDVALRCDPISGHVSLFWYQQALGQGPEFLTYFQNEAQLDKSGLPSDRFFAERPEGSVSTLKIQRTQQEDSAVYLCASSRSSFYNEQFFGPGTRLTVL.

The genes are TRBV3-1 (or the pseudogene TRBV3-2) and TRBJ2-5; D may be TRBD1 (5 bases). Trimming pared 6 bases from V and 1 base from J, leaving 12 bases between. Germline V lookup: CDR1 LGHDT, CDR2 YNNKEL (reference sequence). The CDR3 consists of 14 residues. CDR3 protein: CASRHRNLQETQYF. The CDR3, as DNA: TGTGCCAGCAGACACAGGAACCTCCAAGAGACCCAGTACTTC.

This clone was picked up a small number of times. As DNA, the CDR3 is TGTGCCAGCAGCCACGGGGGGCTGACAGGGGACGAGCAGTACTTC. Translation gives CASSHGGLTGDEQYF. The rearrangement links TRBV7-9 to TRBJ2-7; D might be TRBD1 (8 bases). The CDR3 is made up of 15 amino acids. V lost 5 bases and J lost 5, with 19 bases in between. Germline lookup yields CDR1 SEHNR and CDR2 FQNEAQ (reference sequence).

The rearrangement joins TRBV4-1 to TRBJ1-3; maybe TRBD1 (6 bases). From germline, CDR1 is MGHRA and CDR2 YSYEKL. The CDR3 runs 18 residues. Between the trimmed V and J ends, which lost 4 bases and 5 bases, there was a span of 24 bases. CDR3 bases: TGCGCCAGCAGCCGCTCACAGGGAAGGGCAGGGACAAGAAACACCATATATTTT. Its protein product is CASSRSQGRAGTRNTIYF.

The chain has TRBV6-5 and TRBJ2-5; tentatively, D is TRBD2 (6 bases). CDR3 size: 14 residues. V was clipped by 5 bases and J by 1 base, with 11 bases between them. Germline CDR1 reads MNHEY; CDR2 reads SVGAGI. The CDR3 region has the DNA TGTGCCAGCAGTAGGTTAGCGGTCCAAGAGACCCAGTACTTC. It is translated as CASSRLAVQETQYF.

V and J are TRBV6-1 and TRBJ1-1; 10 bases agree with TRBD1. V was clipped by 4 bases and J by 10 bases; unmatched bases: 15. This CDR3 has 16 amino acids. The V gene's germline CDR1 is MNHNS and CDR2 SASEGT. The CDR3 here is CASSGIPAGQGPPAFF. The CDR3 DNA reads TGTGCCAGCAGTGGAATCCCGGCGGGACAGGGGCCTCCAGCTTTCTTT.

The rearrangement joins TRBV12-3 or TRBV12-4 to TRBJ1-1, with D maybe TRBD1 (5 bases). CDR3 length: 13 amino acids. V lost 3 bases to trimming and J lost 7 bases, with 12 bases between them. The CDR3 DNA sequence: TGTGCCAGCAGTTTTAGGTCAGGGTTTGAAGCTTTCTTT. Translation gives CASSFRSGFEAFF.

The chain employs TRBV6-1 and TRBJ2-1; 7 bases match TRBD2. The junction had 17 bases not matched to a gene; V was cut back by 7 bases and J by 8 bases. This CDR3 is built from 16 residues. CDR1 and CDR2 from the germline V gene are MNHNS and SASEGT. The CDR3, as DNA: TGTGCCAGCAATGGAGCGGGACCCGGGGGTTTCGATGAGCAGTTCTTC. This sequence encodes CASNGAGPGGFDEQFF.